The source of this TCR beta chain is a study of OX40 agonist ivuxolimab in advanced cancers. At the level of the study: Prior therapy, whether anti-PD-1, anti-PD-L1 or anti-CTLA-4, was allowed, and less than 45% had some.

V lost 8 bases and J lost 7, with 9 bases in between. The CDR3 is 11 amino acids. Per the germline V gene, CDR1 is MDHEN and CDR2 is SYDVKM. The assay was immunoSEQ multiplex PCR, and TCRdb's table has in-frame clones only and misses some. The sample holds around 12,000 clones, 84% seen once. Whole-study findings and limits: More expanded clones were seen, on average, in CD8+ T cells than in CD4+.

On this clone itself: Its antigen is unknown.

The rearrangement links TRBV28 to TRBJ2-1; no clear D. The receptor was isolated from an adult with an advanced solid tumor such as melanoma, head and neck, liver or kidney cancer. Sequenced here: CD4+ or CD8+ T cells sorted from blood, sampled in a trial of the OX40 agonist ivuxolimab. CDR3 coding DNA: TGTGCCAGCTCATGGGTGAATGAGCAGTTCTTC. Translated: CASSWVNEQFF.